This T cell receptor (beta chain) emerged from a study of blood T cell repertoires in COVID-19. At the level of the study: Collection of acute and convalescent COVID-19 samples took place in the United States, Italy and Spain.

The CDR3 length is 16 residues. J lost 3 bases, V lost 5 bases, and 12 bases had no gene match. The V gene's germline CDR1 is MNHEY and CDR2 SMNVEV (reference sequence). Here immunoSEQ multiplex PCR was the method, and the copy in TCRdb shows in-frame clones only, minus some. The sample includes under 300,000 clones, approximately 90% of them seen just once. This clone was recorded only once. This sequence was found in a woman in her forties who had recovered from COVID-19. The sequencing sample was made of peripheral blood. This chain links TRBV27 with TRBJ1-2; 7 positions agree with TRBD1. CDR3 sequence (DNA): TGTGCCAGCAGTGGAGGTGGACAGGCGGAGGACTATGGCTACACCTTC. Protein: CASSGGGQAEDYGYTF.